This TCR beta chain was identified in a study of beta chain features in type 1 diabetes. Trimming removed 7 bases from V and 6 bases from J; junction bases left unmatched: 9. The CDR3 totals 14 residues. Looked up from germline, CDR1 is SQVTM and CDR2 is ANQGSEA. Blood was drawn once from each donor into heparinised tubes. The draws averaged roughly 120 mL. A CD45RO/CCR7/CD25/CD127/CD95/CD27 panel sorted naive, central memory, regulatory and stem cell-like memory CD4+ cells. This clone came up a few times. What it binds is unknown. Study-wide results and caveats: The study found moderately but significantly shorter TCRB CDR3s in all four CD4+ subsets of Type 1 diabetes patients.

TCRB transcripts that were expressed got sequenced, as all of the isolated RNA had been reverse transcribed. There were millions of reads on average in the naive, central memory and regulatory T cell samples. Libraries were prepared by immunoSEQ multiplex PCR; TCRdb keeps only in-frame clonotypes and omits some of them. The data contain around 350,000 clones, about 12% of them singletons. The sample taken for sequencing was naive CD4+ T cells from blood. This sequence was found in a young man in good health. The J gene is TRBJ2-7, the V gene TRBV29-1; 13 nucleotides match TRBD2. CDR3 amino acids: CSGLAGGRFGEQYF. For the CDR3, the DNA is TGCAGCGGACTAGCGGGAGGAAGGTTTGGCGAGCAGTACTTC.